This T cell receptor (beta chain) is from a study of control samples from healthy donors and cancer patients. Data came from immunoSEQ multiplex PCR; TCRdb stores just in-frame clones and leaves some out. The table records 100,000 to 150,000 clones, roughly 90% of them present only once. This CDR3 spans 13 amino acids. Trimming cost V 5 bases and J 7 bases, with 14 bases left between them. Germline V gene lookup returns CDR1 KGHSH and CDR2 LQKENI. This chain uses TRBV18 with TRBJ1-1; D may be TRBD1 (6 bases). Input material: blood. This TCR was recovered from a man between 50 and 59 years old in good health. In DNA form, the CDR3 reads TGTGCCAGCTCAGAACCCGGGACAAATGAAGCTTTCTTT. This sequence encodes CASSEPGTNEAFF.